Listed below are T cell receptor beta chains from one sample, sequenced in a study of blood T cell repertoires in COVID-19. Sequencing was performed with immunoSEQ multiplex PCR; in TCRdb, only in-frame clones are kept and a portion is missing. The profile covers roughly 250,000 clones, with 70% to 85% appearing a single time and 0.87% taken by the ten largest. The sample taken for sequencing was peripheral blood. The receptors were sampled from a human donor with COVID-19, enrolled during active disease. The donor label of this sample is uncertain. The CDR3 runs from the conserved cysteine through the conserved F or W. D genes are given only for firm matches. Clone size, where shown, is once, few, many, or a class for clones that have expanded.

clone_size d_call j_call v_call cdr3_aa cdr3_nt
- - TRBJ2-6 TRBV18 CASSPLGQHSGANVLTF TGTGCCAGCTCACCATTGGGGCAGCACTCTGGGGCCAACGTCCTGACTTTC
- - TRBJ2-7 TRBV6-5 CASSPRGSEQYF TGTGCCAGCAGCCCCAGGGGTTCCGAGCAGTACTTC
- - TRBJ1-6 TRBV5-8 CASSLGSGPLHF TGTGCCAGCAGCTTGGGATCAGGTCCCCTCCACTTT
- TRBD1 TRBJ1-1 TRBV5-1 CASRGTGDRTEAFF TGCGCCAGCAGGGGGACAGGGGATCGCACTGAAGCTTTCTTT
- - TRBJ2-5 TRBV7-3 CASSLTRVETQYF TGTGCCAGCAGCTTAACCAGGGTAGAGACCCAGTACTTC
- - TRBJ2-3 TRBV4-3 CASSQDRASASTDTQYF TGCGCCAGCAGCCAAGATCGCGCTAGCGCGAGCACAGATACGCAGTATTTT
- - TRBJ2-2 TRBV7-6 CASSLGGYTKPNTGELFF TGTGCCAGCAGCTTAGGAGGGTACACCAAACCGAACACCGGGGAGCTGTTTTTT
- TRBD1 TRBJ2-7 TRBV6-6 CASNPTGPNEQYF TGTGCCAGCAACCCGACAGGGCCCAACGAGCAGTACTTC
once TRBD1 TRBJ2-5 TRBV19 CASSISQGARTQYF TGTGCCAGTAGTATATCACAGGGGGCGAGGACCCAGTACTTC
- - TRBJ1-1 TRBV28 CASSSPSGTLNTEAFF TGTGCCAGCAGTTCCCCTTCCGGGACATTGAACACTGAAGCTTTCTTT
- TRBD1 TRBJ2-5 TRBV5-8 CASSRRDRKETQYF TGTGCCAGCTCCCGCCGGGACAGAAAAGAGACCCAGTACTTC
- - TRBJ2-5 TRBV6-6 CASRTGFRDLQETQYF TGTGCCAGCAGGACGGGTTTCCGGGACTTGCAAGAGACCCAGTACTTC
- - TRBJ1-1 TRBV6-1 CASSEALRGLGTEAFF TGTGCCAGCAGTGAAGCGCTTCGGGGTCTGGGCACTGAAGCTTTCTTT
- - TRBJ1-1 TRBV4-3 CASSQDRGTEAFF TGCGCCAGCAGCCAAGACAGGGGAACTGAAGCTTTCTTT
- - TRBJ1-6 TRBV18 CASSPAGDSPLHF TGTGCCAGCTCACCCGCAGGGGATTCACCCCTCCACTTT
- TRBD2 TRBJ2-1 TRBV9 CASSAGLAGVQFF TGTGCCAGCAGCGCCGGACTAGCGGGAGTGCAGTTCTTC